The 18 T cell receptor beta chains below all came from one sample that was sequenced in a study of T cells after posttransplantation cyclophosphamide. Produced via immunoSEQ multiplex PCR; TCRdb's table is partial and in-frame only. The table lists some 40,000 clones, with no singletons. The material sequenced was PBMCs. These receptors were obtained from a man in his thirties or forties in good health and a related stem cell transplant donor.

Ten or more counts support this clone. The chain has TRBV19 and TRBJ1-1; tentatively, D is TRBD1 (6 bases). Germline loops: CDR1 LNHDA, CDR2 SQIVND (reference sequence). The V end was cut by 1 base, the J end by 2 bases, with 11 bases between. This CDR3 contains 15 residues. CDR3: CASSIVLQGNTEAFF. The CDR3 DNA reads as TGTGCCAGTAGTATAGTCCTACAGGGCAACACTGAAGCTTTCTTT.

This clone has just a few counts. Here the CDR3 reads CASSVSGQGEAFF. CDR3 DNA sequence: TGTGCCAGCAGTGTCTCCGGACAGGGTGAAGCTTTCTTT. The chain recombines TRBV6-4 with TRBJ1-1; 8 nucleotides agree with TRBD1. V lost 4 bases, J lost 7 bases, and 5 bases stayed unmatched. Germline values: CDR1 MRHNA, CDR2 SNTAGT. The CDR3 totals 13 residues.

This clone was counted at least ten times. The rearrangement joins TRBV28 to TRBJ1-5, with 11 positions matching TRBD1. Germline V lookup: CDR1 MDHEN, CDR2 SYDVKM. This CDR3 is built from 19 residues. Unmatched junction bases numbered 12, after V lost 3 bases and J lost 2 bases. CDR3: CASSLSGTGGIFGNQPQHF. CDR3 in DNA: TGTGCCAGCAGTTTGTCCGGGACAGGGGGAATTTTCGGCAATCAGCCCCAGCATTTT.

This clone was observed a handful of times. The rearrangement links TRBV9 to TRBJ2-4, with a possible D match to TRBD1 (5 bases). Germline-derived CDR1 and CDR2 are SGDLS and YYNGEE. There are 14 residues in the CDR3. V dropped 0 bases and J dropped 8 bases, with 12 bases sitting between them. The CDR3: CASSVDPGAHIQYF. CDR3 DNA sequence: TGTGCCAGCAGCGTAGACCCTGGGGCGCACATTCAGTACTTC.

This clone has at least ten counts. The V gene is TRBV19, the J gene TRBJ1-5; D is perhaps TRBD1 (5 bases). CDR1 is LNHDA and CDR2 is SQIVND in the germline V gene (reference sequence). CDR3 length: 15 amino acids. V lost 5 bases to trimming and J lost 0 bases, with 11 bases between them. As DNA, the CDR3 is TGTGCCAGTAGTCTGACAGCTTATAGCAATCAGCCCCAGCATTTT. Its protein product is CASSLTAYSNQPQHF.

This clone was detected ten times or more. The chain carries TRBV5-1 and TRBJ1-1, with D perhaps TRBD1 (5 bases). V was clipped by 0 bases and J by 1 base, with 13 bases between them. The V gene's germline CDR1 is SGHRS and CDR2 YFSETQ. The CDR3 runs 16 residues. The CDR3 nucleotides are TGCGCCAGCAGCTTGGAAAAGGGACTCACGAACACTGAAGCTTTCTTT. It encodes CASSLEKGLTNTEAFF.

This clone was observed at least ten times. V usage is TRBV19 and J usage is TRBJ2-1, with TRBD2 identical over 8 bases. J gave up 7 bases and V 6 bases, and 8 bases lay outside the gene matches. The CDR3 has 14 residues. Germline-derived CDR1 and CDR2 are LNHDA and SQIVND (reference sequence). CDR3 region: CASSSRVAGNEQFF. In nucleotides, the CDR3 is TGTGCCAGTAGCAGCAGGGTAGCGGGGAATGAGCAGTTCTTC.

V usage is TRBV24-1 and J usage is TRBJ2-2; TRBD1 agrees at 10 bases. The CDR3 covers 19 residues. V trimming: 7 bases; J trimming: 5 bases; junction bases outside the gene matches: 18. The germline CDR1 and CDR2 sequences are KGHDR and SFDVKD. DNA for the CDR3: TGTGCCACCAGCGTCCAGACAGGGGGCGAAAGCTTTATGACCGGGGAGCTGTTTTTT. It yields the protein CATSVQTGGESFMTGELFF.

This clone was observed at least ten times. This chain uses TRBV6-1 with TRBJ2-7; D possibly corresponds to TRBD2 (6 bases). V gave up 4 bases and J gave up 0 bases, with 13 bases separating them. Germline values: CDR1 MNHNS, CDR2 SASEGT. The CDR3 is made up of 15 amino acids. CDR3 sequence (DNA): TGTGCCAGCAGTGTTGATCCGGACTACTCCTACGAGCAGTACTTC. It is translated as CASSVDPDYSYEQYF.

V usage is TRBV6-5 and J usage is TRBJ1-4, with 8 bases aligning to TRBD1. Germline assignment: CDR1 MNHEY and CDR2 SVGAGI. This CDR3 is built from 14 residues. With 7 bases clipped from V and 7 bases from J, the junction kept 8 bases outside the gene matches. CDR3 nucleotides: TGTGCCAGCAACCCCGGACAGGGTTTTGAAAAACTGTTTTTT. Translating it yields CASNPGQGFEKLFF.

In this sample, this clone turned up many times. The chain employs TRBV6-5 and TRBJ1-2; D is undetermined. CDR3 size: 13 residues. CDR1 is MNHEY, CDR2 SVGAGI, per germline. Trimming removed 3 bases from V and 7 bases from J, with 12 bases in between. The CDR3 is CASSYEAARGYTF. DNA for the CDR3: TGTGCCAGCAGTTATGAGGCTGCTCGTGGCTACACCTTC.

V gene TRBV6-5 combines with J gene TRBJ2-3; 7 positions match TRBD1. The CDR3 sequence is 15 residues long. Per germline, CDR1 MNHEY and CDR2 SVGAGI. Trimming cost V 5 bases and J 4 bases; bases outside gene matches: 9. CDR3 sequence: CASSNTGARSDTQYF. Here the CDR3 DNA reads TGTGCCAGCAGTAACACAGGGGCCCGATCAGATACGCAGTATTTT.

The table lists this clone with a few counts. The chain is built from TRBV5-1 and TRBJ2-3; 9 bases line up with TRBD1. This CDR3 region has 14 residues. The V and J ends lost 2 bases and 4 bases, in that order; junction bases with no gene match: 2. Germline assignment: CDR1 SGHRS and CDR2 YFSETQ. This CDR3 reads CASSFRQGADTQYF. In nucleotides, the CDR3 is TGCGCCAGCAGCTTCCGACAGGGGGCAGATACGCAGTATTTT.

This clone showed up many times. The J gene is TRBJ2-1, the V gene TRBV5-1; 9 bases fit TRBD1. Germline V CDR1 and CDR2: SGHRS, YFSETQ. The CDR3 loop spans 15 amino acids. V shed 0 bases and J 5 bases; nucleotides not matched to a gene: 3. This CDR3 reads CASSLANRGHNEQFF. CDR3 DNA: TGCGCCAGCAGCTTGGCCAACAGGGGGCACAATGAGCAGTTCTTC.

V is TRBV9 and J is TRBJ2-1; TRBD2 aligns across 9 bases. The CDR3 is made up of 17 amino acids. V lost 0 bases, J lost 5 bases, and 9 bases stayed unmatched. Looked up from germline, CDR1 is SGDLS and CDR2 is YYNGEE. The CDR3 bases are TGTGCCAGCAGCGTAGAGATAAGGACTAGCGTGGACAATGAGCAGTTCTTC. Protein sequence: CASSVEIRTSVDNEQFF.

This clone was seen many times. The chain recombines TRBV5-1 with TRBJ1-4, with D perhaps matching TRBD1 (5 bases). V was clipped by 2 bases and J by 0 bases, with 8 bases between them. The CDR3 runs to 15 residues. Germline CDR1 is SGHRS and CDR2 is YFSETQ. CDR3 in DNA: TGCGCCAGCAGCTTATGGACAACAACTAATGAAAAACTGTTTTTT. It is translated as CASSLWTTTNEKLFF.

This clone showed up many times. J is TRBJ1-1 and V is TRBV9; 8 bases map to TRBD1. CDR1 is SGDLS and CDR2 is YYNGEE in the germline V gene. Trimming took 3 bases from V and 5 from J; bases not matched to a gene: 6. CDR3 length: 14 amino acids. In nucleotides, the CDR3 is TGTGCCAGCAGCGCTGCGCAGGGGGCGACTGAAGCTTTCTTT. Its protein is CASSAAQGATEAFF.

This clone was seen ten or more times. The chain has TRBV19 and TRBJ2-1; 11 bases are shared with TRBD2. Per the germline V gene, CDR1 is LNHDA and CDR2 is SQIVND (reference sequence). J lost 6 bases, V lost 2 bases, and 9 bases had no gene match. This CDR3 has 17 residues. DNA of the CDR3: TGTGCCAGTAGTATATCGCCACTAGCGGGGGCGGCCAATGAGCAGTTCTTC. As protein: CASSISPLAGAANEQFF.